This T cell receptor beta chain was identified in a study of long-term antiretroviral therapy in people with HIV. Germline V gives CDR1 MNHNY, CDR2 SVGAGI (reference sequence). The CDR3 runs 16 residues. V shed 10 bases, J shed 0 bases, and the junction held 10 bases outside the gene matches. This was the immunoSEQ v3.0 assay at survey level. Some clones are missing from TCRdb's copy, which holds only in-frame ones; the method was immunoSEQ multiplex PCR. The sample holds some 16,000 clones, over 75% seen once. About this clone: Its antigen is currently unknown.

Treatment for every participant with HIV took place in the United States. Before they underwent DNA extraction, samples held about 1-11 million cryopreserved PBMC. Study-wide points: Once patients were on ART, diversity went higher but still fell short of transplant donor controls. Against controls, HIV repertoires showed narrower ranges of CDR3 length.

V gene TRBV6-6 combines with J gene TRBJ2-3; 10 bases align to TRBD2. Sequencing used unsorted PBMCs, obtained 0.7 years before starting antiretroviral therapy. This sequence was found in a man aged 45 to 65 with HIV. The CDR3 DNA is TGTGCCATCGGCGAGCGGGAGGGTGGCAGCACAGATACGCAGTATTTT. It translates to CAIGEREGGSTDTQYF.